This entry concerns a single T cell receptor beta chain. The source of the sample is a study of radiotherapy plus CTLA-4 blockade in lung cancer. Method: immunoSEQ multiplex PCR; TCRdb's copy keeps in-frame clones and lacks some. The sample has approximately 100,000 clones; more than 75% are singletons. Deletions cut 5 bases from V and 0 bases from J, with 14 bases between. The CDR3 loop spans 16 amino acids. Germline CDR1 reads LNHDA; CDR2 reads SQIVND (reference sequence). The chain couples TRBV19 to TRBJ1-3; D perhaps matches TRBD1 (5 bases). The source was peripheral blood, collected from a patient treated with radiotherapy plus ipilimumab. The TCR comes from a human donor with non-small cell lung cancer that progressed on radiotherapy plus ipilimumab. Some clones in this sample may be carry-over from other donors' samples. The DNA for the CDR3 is TGTGCCAGTAGTCGAGGGGCGCAGAGCTCTGGAAACACCATATATTTT. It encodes CASSRGAQSSGNTIYF.